This TCR beta chain derives from a study of blood T cell repertoires in COVID-19. Study context: Donors in the United States, Italy and Spain gave samples during acute or convalescent COVID-19. PBMCs, B-cell-depleted T cells, or T cells were the source of the cDNA or gDNA that made up the material.

The CDR3 loop spans 13 amino acids. The germline V gene has CDR1 MNHEY and CDR2 SMNVEV (reference sequence). V was trimmed by 5 bases and J by 6 bases, leaving 13 bases between them. Authors' methods: Reference gene primer amplification yielded estimated nucleated cell counts. The repertoire was sequenced with immunoSEQ multiplex PCR; TCRdb's copy has only in-frame clones and lacks some. The V and J calls and clone size come from that table; D and trimming were worked out from the DNA. Of more than 250,000 clones listed, over 65% are singletons. This chain joins TRBV27 and TRBJ1-2; weak D call: TRBD1 (6 bases). The clonotype comes from a man aged 55 to 69 who had recovered from COVID-19. The sample was peripheral blood. CDR3 region: CASSPPWGHGYTF. In DNA form, the CDR3 reads TGTGCCAGCAGTCCCCCTTGGGGGCATGGCTACACCTTC.